These 25 T cell receptor beta chains were sequenced from one sample in a study of a mutant IDH1 vaccine in newly diagnosed glioma. Time point meaning: week 5, during vaccination. Every single dose of the vaccine, 300 ug of mutant IDH1 20-mer peptide, came with topical imiquimod. These TCRs' antigens remain unknown. The repertoire was sequenced with immunoSEQ multiplex PCR; TCRdb's copy has only in-frame clones and lacks some. The sample lists about 40,000 clones, approximately 89% occurring once. The sequences come from PBMCs, collected from a glioma patient whose treatment included an IDH1 peptide vaccine. The receptors here all came from a man aged 50 to 59 with glioma.

The sample holds a few counts of this clone. V usage is TRBV7-2 and J usage is TRBJ1-5, with 7 bases that match TRBD1. The CDR3 spans 14 residues. The V gene's germline CDR1 is SGHTA and CDR2 FQGNSA. Losses at the gene ends were 5 bases for V and 6 bases for J; bases not matched to a gene: 7. Here the CDR3 DNA reads TGTGCCAGCAGCCTGACAGGGTTAGCTCAGCCCCAGCATTTT. Amino acids: CASSLTGLAQPQHF. The variable domain in full, with the rest retrieved from reference TRBV7-2 and TRBJ1-5, is GAGVSQSPSNKVTEKGKDVELRCDPISGHTALYWYRQSLGQGLEFLIYFQGNSAPDKSGLPSDRFSAERTGGSVSTLTIQRTQQEDSAVYLCASSLTGLAQPQHFGDGTRLSIL.

This chain joins TRBV30 and TRBJ1-5; D is perhaps TRBD1 (5 bases). CDR3 length equals 15 residues. The V and J ends lost 3 bases and 0 bases respectively, with 12 bases between them. Germline CDR1 is GTSNPN and CDR2 is SVGIG (reference sequence). The chain's CDR3 is CAWSEGYDSNQPQHF. DNA of the CDR3: TGTGCCTGGAGCGAGGGGTACGATAGCAATCAGCCCCAGCATTTT.

The V gene is TRBV2, the J gene TRBJ1-2; the D gene is possibly TRBD1 (6 bases). V shed 4 bases and J shed 5 bases, with 14 bases lying between them. The germline gives CDR1 SNHLY, CDR2 FYNNEI. The CDR3 spans 14 residues. CDR3 in amino acids: CASSVGRQGYGYTF. CDR3 sequence (DNA): TGTGCCAGCAGTGTCGGGAGGCAGGGGTATGGCTACACCTTC.

For this clone: One end of the junction is discordant with germline, which a read error may explain. J is TRBJ2-1 and V is TRBV7-3, with 9 bases fitting TRBD1. This CDR3 has 15 amino acids. CDR1 is SGHTA and CDR2 is FQGTGA in the germline V gene. The chain's CDR3 is CASSLTGTGSGEQFF. For the CDR3, the DNA is TGTGCCAGCAGCCTAACCGGGACAGGGTCGGGTGAGCAGTTCTTC.

The rearrangement joins TRBV4-2 to TRBJ1-1, with 9 bases matching TRBD1. This CDR3 contains 16 residues. V lost 4 bases and J lost 1; bases outside the gene matches: 7. Germline V CDR1 and CDR2: LGHNA, YNFKEQ. The CDR3: CASSPGTGIKNTEAFF. CDR3 coding DNA: TGTGCCAGCAGCCCTGGGACAGGGATTAAGAACACTGAAGCTTTCTTT.

The chain couples TRBV2 to TRBJ2-3; D may be TRBD1 (5 bases). V was pared by 3 bases and J by 4 bases, with 14 bases between. Germline assignment: CDR1 SNHLY and CDR2 FYNNEI. The CDR3 has 15 residues. The CDR3 is CASSEGIRTSDTQYF. The CDR3 DNA reads as TGTGCCAGCAGTGAGGGCATTAGGACATCAGATACGCAGTATTTT.

A single count supports this clone. The chain has TRBV4-3 and TRBJ2-7, with 7 bases aligning to TRBD1. The CDR3 length is 15 residues. V lost 0 bases to trimming and J lost 0 bases; unmatched junction nucleotides: 2. CDR1 is LGHNA and CDR2 is YSLEER in the germline V gene. The DNA of the CDR3 is TGCGCCAGCAGCCAAGATTGGGACAGCTCCTACGAGCAGTACTTC. This codes for CASSQDWDSSYEQYF.

J is TRBJ1-2 and V is TRBV2; possible D gene TRBD1, 5 bases. V dropped 1 base and J dropped 3 bases, with 9 bases sitting between them. CDR1 SNHLY and CDR2 FYNNEI come from the germline V gene. This CDR3 is built from 14 residues. The CDR3 loop is CASSEEGYDYGYTF. The CDR3 DNA is TGTGCCAGCAGTGAAGAGGGGTATGACTATGGCTACACCTTC.

This chain links TRBV30 with TRBJ2-7, with a weak D call TRBD2 (5 bases). V gave up 0 bases and J gave up 6 bases, with 12 bases separating them. The CDR3 extends over 13 amino acids. Looked up from germline, CDR1 is GTSNPN and CDR2 is SVGIG (reference sequence). CDR3 in DNA: TGTGCCTGGAGTGTCCTACCGGCGGGCGAGCAGTACTTC. Protein sequence: CAWSVLPAGEQYF.

The chain recombines TRBV7-9 with TRBJ2-1; a possible D gene is TRBD2 (7 bases). The CDR3 runs to 15 residues. Deletions cut 6 bases from V and 6 bases from J, with 18 bases between. Looked up from germline, CDR1 is SEHNR and CDR2 is FQNEAQ (reference sequence). The CDR3, as DNA: TGTGCCAGCAGTAGGGGGGGACTATCAATCAATGAGCAGTTCTTC. Translated, it gives CASSRGGLSINEQFF.

V usage is TRBV5-4 and J usage is TRBJ2-3, with D unresolved. This CDR3 is 13 amino acids long. V was clipped by 0 bases and J by 5 bases, with 7 bases between them. Germline CDR1 reads SGHNT; CDR2 reads YYREEE (reference sequence). This CDR3 reads CASSLEAGDTQYF. CDR3 coding DNA: TGTGCCAGCAGCTTGGAAGCCGGAGATACGCAGTATTTT. Complete variable domain (other parts from reference TRBV5-4 and TRBJ2-3): ETGVTQSPTHLIKTRGQQVTLRCSSQSGHNTVSWYQQALGQGPQFIFQYYREEENGRGNFPPRFSGLQFPNYSSELNVNALELDDSALYLCASSLEAGDTQYFGPGTRLTVL.

This chain joins TRBV4-1 and TRBJ2-4, with TRBD1 identical over 10 bases. The CDR3 contains 16 residues. Trimming cost V 1 base and J 8 bases; bases outside gene matches: 8. Germline lookup yields CDR1 MGHRA and CDR2 YSYEKL. This chain's CDR3 is CASSQGRLGQGDIQYF. CDR3 DNA: TGCGCCAGCAGCCAAGGCCGCCTTGGACAGGGGGACATTCAGTACTTC.

V usage is TRBV19 and J usage is TRBJ1-4; TRBD1 matches 8 bases. With V trimmed by 6 bases and J by 7 bases, 7 bases remained unmatched. Germline-derived CDR1 and CDR2 are LNHDA and SQIVND (reference sequence). The CDR3 is 14 residues long. CDR3 amino acids: CASSRQGTLEKLFF. The DNA for the CDR3 is TGTGCCAGTAGCCGACAGGGGACTCTTGAAAAACTGTTTTTT.

The chain joins TRBV15 to TRBJ2-3; 7 nucleotides match TRBD2. The CDR3 extends over 16 amino acids. V was clipped by 8 bases and J by 4 bases; unmatched bases: 15. In germline, CDR1 is LNHNV, CDR2 YYDKDF (reference sequence). The CDR3, as DNA: TGTGCCACCCAGCCTTCACGAGGGAGGGCCCCAGATACGCAGTATTTT. Amino acids: CATQPSRGRAPDTQYF.

The V gene is TRBV29-1, the J gene TRBJ1-1; D is ambiguous. Germline lookup yields CDR1 SQVTM and CDR2 ANQGSEA. This CDR3 has 13 amino acids. V lost 4 bases and J lost 0, with 9 bases in between. DNA for the CDR3: TGCAGCGTTGGATGGCTGTTGAACACTGAAGCTTTCTTT. The encoded protein is CSVGWLLNTEAFF.

V gene TRBV9 combines with J gene TRBJ2-7; no clear D gene. Trimming took 0 bases from V and 0 from J, leaving 4 bases between them. CDR1 and CDR2 (germline): SGDLS, YYNGEE. The length of the CDR3 is 13 residues. The CDR3 DNA reads as TGTGCCAGCAGCGTAGACAGCTCCTACGAGCAGTACTTC. It is translated as CASSVDSSYEQYF.

V and J are TRBV28 and TRBJ2-7; 7 bases align to TRBD2. CDR1 MDHEN and CDR2 SYDVKM come from the germline V gene. The CDR3 is 13 residues long. The V and J ends lost 5 bases and 4 bases, in that order; junction bases with no gene match: 5. CDR3 loop: CASSLDGRYEQYF. DNA for the CDR3: TGTGCCAGCAGTCTGGACGGGAGGTACGAGCAGTACTTC.

The CDR3 loop is CAWSSTIGYFYGYTF. The CDR3 DNA reads as TGTGCCTGGAGTTCCACTATTGGTTACTTCTATGGCTACACCTTC. V and J are TRBV30 and TRBJ1-2; D remains ambiguous. The V end lost 2 bases, the J end lost 4 bases, and 17 bases lay between the germline ends. CDR1 is GTSNPN, CDR2 SVGIG, per germline (reference sequence). This CDR3 is 15 amino acids long.

This sequence joins TRBV2 and TRBJ1-2; unclear D gene. V shed 6 bases and J shed 4 bases, with 15 bases lying between them. Germline V CDR1 and CDR2: SNHLY, FYNNEI. CDR3 length: 14 residues. The CDR3 sequence is CASSEGGLAYGYTF. The CDR3 nucleotides are TGTGCCAGCAGCGAGGGAGGCCTCGCCTATGGCTACACCTTC.

This clone was detected only once. V is TRBV28 and J is TRBJ1-2, with a tentative D call TRBD1 (5 bases). CDR3 length: 16 residues. The ends were cut back, 10 bases at V and 0 bases at J, with 21 bases in the middle. Germline values: CDR1 MDHEN, CDR2 SYDVKM. The CDR3 sequence: CATSTHPGRPNYGYTF. Here the CDR3 DNA reads TGTGCCACCTCGACACACCCGGGACGCCCTAACTATGGCTACACCTTC.

The chain links TRBV6-5 to TRBJ2-3, with D perhaps matching TRBD1 (6 bases). V was trimmed by 2 bases and J by 5 bases, leaving 11 bases between them. Germline V gives CDR1 MNHEY, CDR2 SVGAGI. CDR3 size: 14 residues. Here the CDR3 reads CASSYTQGKDTQYF. In nucleotides, the CDR3 is TGTGCCAGCAGTTACACTCAGGGGAAAGATACGCAGTATTTT.

This chain uses TRBV7-2 with TRBJ1-2; D is unclear. Trimming cost V 6 bases and J 1 base, with 9 bases left between them. Germline lookup yields CDR1 SGHTA and CDR2 FQGNSA. This CDR3 comprises 13 residues. The CDR3: CASRSTYNYGYTF. The CDR3 DNA reads TGTGCCAGCAGAAGCACTTATAACTATGGCTACACCTTC.

CDR3 amino acids: CASSQDRTGSGNTIYF. DNA for the CDR3: TGCGCCAGCAGCCAAGACCGCACAGGGTCTGGAAACACCATATATTTT. The chain combines TRBV4-3 with TRBJ1-3; the D gene is possibly TRBD1 (6 bases). Trimming left V 0 bases short and J 1 base short, with 10 bases between. CDR3 length: 16 residues. CDR1 is LGHNA, CDR2 YSLEER, per germline.

The chain combines TRBV9 with TRBJ2-5; tentatively, D is TRBD1 or TRBD2 (5 bases each). V shed 3 bases and J shed 2 bases, with 11 bases lying between them. The CDR3 totals 14 residues. Germline CDR1 and CDR2: SGDLS and YYNGEE. CDR3 nucleotides: TGTGCCAGCAGCGCGGGACCACAGCAAGAGACCCAGTACTTC. Translated, it gives CASSAGPQQETQYF. The entire variable domain, with the rest obtained from reference TRBV9 and TRBJ2-5, is as follows: DSGVTQTPKHLITATGQRVTLRCSPRSGDLSVYWYQQSLDQGLQFLIQYYNGEERAKGNILERFSAQQFPDLHSELNLSSLELGDSALYFCASSAGPQQETQYFGPGTRLLVL.

The chain joins TRBV2 to TRBJ1-2; D ambiguous. Germline loops: CDR1 SNHLY, CDR2 FYNNEI. The length of the CDR3 is 13 residues. Trimming cost V 0 bases and J 7 bases, with 9 bases left between them. CDR3 amino acids: CASSEALRVGYTF. CDR3 nucleotide sequence: TGTGCCAGCAGTGAAGCGCTTCGTGTTGGCTACACCTTC.